This T cell receptor beta chain was identified during a study of cytotoxic CD8 clonotypes in ibrutinib-treated CLL. Study as a whole: After median about 69 months, about 14 stayed in remission, about 12 progressed; responses about 25 partial, 2 complete. Once patients had received a median approximately eleven months of treatment, range 6 to 36, response samples were obtained.

Clones were read by immunoSEQ multiplex PCR, and TCRdb kept only the in-frame ones, dropping some. The sample has fewer than 400,000 clones; 67% are singletons. V lost 6 bases to trimming and J lost 4 bases, with 10 bases between them. The CDR3 has 13 amino acids. Looked up from germline, CDR1 is MDHEN and CDR2 is SYDVKM. This specimen consisted of PBMCs, obtained after 36 months of ibrutinib treatment. This sequence joins TRBV28 and TRBJ1-5; D is uncertain. This receptor was identified in a human donor with chronic lymphocytic leukemia. The CDR3 loop is CASRALPNQPQHF. The DNA for the CDR3 is TGTGCCAGCAGGGCCCTCCCGAATCAGCCCCAGCATTTT.